These T cell receptor beta chains were read from a single sample in a study of T cells in Graves' hyperthyroidism and ophthalmopathy. TCRdb itself ran the multiplex PCR reads through MiXCR, one entry per CDR3 protein. Among over 350,000 distinct CDR3 sequences, 18% were seen once, and the ten largest hold 35% to 45%. The source material was blood. These TCRs come from a young man with Graves' ophthalmopathy. CDR3s include the opening cysteine and the closing phenylalanine or tryptophan. Each record gives: J gene, clone size, D gene, V gene, CDR3 DNA, CDR3 protein. The D gene is left open where the match is weak. The listing skips clone size in some rows; elsewhere it reads once, few, many or a size class.

J: TRBJ1-2
size: few
D: TRBD1
V: TRBV6-1
DNA: TGTGCCGTCCGGGACAGAATCTCTGTTAACTATGGCTACACCTTC
CDR3: CAVRDRISVNYGYTF

J: TRBJ1-2
size: many
D: NA
V: TRBV12-3/TRBV12-4
DNA: TGTGCCAGCAGTTTAGAGCTGGGCTATGGCTACACCTTC
CDR3: CASSLELGYGYTF

J: TRBJ1-1
size: NA
D: NA
V: TRBV6-1
DNA: TGTGCCAGCAGCCCACGGGGCGGGGTTGAAGCTTTCTTT
CDR3: CASSPRGGVEAFF

J: TRBJ1-5
size: many
D: NA
V: TRBV3-1
DNA: TGTGCCAGCAGTATGGGGCGAAATCAGCCCCAGCATTTT
CDR3: CASSMGRNQPQHF

J: TRBJ1-3
size: NA
D: TRBD1
V: TRBV7-2
DNA: TGTGCCAGCAGCTTAACGACAGGGGGAAACACCATATATTTT
CDR3: CASSLTTGGNTIYF

J: TRBJ1-1
size: NA
D: NA
V: TRBV2
DNA: TGTGCCAGCAGGGTGGCTGAAGCTTTCTTT
CDR3: CASRVAEAFF

J: TRBJ2-3
size: many
D: NA
V: TRBV2
DNA: TGTGCCAGCAGTTGGGTAGGGGGCACAGATACGCAGTATTTT
CDR3: CASSWVGGTDTQYF

J: TRBJ1-5
size: NA
D: TRBD1
V: TRBV11-2
DNA: TGTGCCAGCAGCCGCAACCGGGACAGGGGGTTCAATCAGCCCCAGCATTTT
CDR3: CASSRNRDRGFNQPQHF

J: TRBJ2-3
size: NA
D: TRBD2
V: TRBV7-2
DNA: TGTGCCAGCAGCTTAAGGGCCCTTGCGGGAGATACAGATACGCAGTATTTT
CDR3: CASSLRALAGDTDTQYF

J: TRBJ1-3
size: NA
D: NA
V: TRBV14
DNA: TGTGCCAGCAGCCAAGAACTAGGGTCAGGAAACACCATATATTTT
CDR3: CASSQELGSGNTIYF

J: TRBJ2-2
size: NA
D: NA
V: TRBV5-4
DNA: TGTGCCAGCAGCGTCAGGGGCCCCATCGGGGAGCTGTTTTTT
CDR3: CASSVRGPIGELFF

J: TRBJ1-2
size: NA
D: NA
V: TRBV9
DNA: TGTGCCAGCAGCGTAGGCGCCGGGACACCCAGATATGGCTACACCTTC
CDR3: CASSVGAGTPRYGYTF

J: TRBJ2-4
size: NA
D: NA
V: TRBV29-1
DNA: TGCAGCGTTGGACAGCACAAAAACATTCAGTACTTC
CDR3: CSVGQHKNIQYF

J: TRBJ2-1
size: NA
D: NA
V: TRBV6-1
DNA: TGTGCCAGCGTCGGGTGGAGGTACGACTACAATGAGCAGTTCTTC
CDR3: CASVGWRYDYNEQFF

J: TRBJ2-5
size: many
D: TRBD2
V: TRBV6-1
DNA: TGTGCCAGCAGGCCGACTCTAGCGGGGGGGCTAGAGACCCAGTACTTC
CDR3: CASRPTLAGGLETQYF

J: TRBJ2-2
size: few
D: TRBD1
V: TRBV29-1
DNA: TGCAGCGCGGGGACAGGGGGAGCCGGGGAGCTGTTTTTT
CDR3: CSAGTGGAGELFF

J: TRBJ1-6
size: NA
D: NA
V: TRBV5-4
DNA: TGTGCCAGCAGCTTGGAGGGAACCTATAATTCACCCCTCCACTTT
CDR3: CASSLEGTYNSPLHF

J: TRBJ2-3
size: many
D: NA
V: TRBV7-9
DNA: TGTGCCAGCAGTTCCAAGGGCGGGGGCCACACAGATACGCAGTATTTT
CDR3: CASSSKGGGHTDTQYF

J: TRBJ2-5
size: many
D: TRBD1
V: TRBV7-9
DNA: TGTGCCAGCAGCTCACCGGGACAGGGGCGAGAGACCCAGTACTTC
CDR3: CASSSPGQGRETQYF

J: TRBJ1-1
size: many
D: NA
V: TRBV7-8
DNA: TGTGCCAGCAGCTTAGCGCTAAGCAGGGAGGGAGAAGCTTTCTTT
CDR3: CASSLALSREGEAFF

J: TRBJ2-5
size: many
D: TRBD2
V: TRBV12-3/TRBV12-4
DNA: TGTGCCAGCAGCACCAGGACTAGCGGAGAGACCCAGTACTTC
CDR3: CASSTRTSGETQYF

J: TRBJ1-1
size: many
D: NA
V: TRBV7-3
DNA: TGTGCCAGCAGCTCAGCCGTCGGGGGCGAAGCTTTCTTT
CDR3: CASSSAVGGEAFF

J: TRBJ1-6
size: many
D: NA
V: TRBV28
DNA: TGTGCCGGCGGCGGCCCTGTGGGGCGTAATTCACCCCTCCACTTT
CDR3: CAGGGPVGRNSPLHF

J: TRBJ2-2
size: NA
D: NA
V: TRBV27
DNA: TGTGCCAGCAGTCTGTCCCCCGGGGGAGGGGAGCTGTTTTTT
CDR3: CASSLSPGGGELFF

J: TRBJ2-3
size: NA
D: NA
V: TRBV11-1
DNA: TGTGCCACTCGCAGGGACTTCGATACGCAGTATTTT
CDR3: CATRRDFDTQYF

J: TRBJ2-1
size: many
D: TRBD2
V: TRBV11-2
DNA: TGTGCCAGCAGCCCCGGAGGCGGGACTAGCGGGGGGGCCCAATACAATGAGCAGTTCTTC
CDR3: CASSPGGGTSGGAQYNEQFF

J: TRBJ1-5
size: NA
D: NA
V: TRBV6-2/TRBV6-3
DNA: TGTGCCAGCAGTTACTCGGGAGGGGATAGCAATCAGCCCCAGCATTTT
CDR3: CASSYSGGDSNQPQHF

J: TRBJ1-1
size: NA
D: TRBD1
V: TRBV19
DNA: TGTGCCAGTAGTCTCGGGACAGTTCAGGCTGAAGCTTTCTTT
CDR3: CASSLGTVQAEAFF

J: TRBJ1-2
size: many
D: NA
V: TRBV6-2/TRBV6-3
DNA: TGTGCCAGCACCCCTGACCAGAACTATGGCTACACCTTC
CDR3: CASTPDQNYGYTF

J: TRBJ1-1
size: few
D: TRBD1
V: TRBV19
DNA: TGTGCCAGTAGTATGGGTCGGGACAGCTACGTGAACACTGAAGCTTTCTTT
CDR3: CASSMGRDSYVNTEAFF

J: TRBJ2-5
size: NA
D: TRBD1
V: TRBV11-2
DNA: TGTGCCAGCAGCCAAGGGGACAGGGACCAAGAGACCCAGTACTTC
CDR3: CASSQGDRDQETQYF

J: TRBJ1-1
size: few
D: NA
V: TRBV18
DNA: TGTGCCAGCTCCCCCATGCGGAACACTGAAGCTTTCTTT
CDR3: CASSPMRNTEAFF

J: TRBJ2-7
size: many
D: TRBD1
V: TRBV6-1
DNA: TGTGCCAGCAGTGAAACCGCCGGGACAGGAGCCTACGAGCAGTACTTC
CDR3: CASSETAGTGAYEQYF

J: TRBJ1-4
size: NA
D: NA
V: TRBV27
DNA: TGTGCCAGCAGCCCGGGATATACTGTTCTAACTAATGAAAAACTGTTTTTT
CDR3: CASSPGYTVLTNEKLFF

J: TRBJ2-3
size: NA
D: NA
V: TRBV24-1
DNA: TGTGCCACCAGTGATCTCCGACAGGACACAGATACGCAGTATTTT
CDR3: CATSDLRQDTDTQYF

J: TRBJ2-7
size: many
D: NA
V: TRBV7-8
DNA: TGTGCCAGCACTCAAACCTACGAGCAGTACTTC
CDR3: CASTQTYEQYF

J: TRBJ1-1
size: many
D: NA
V: TRBV5-1
DNA: TGCGCCAGCAGCACCGGGGCCGGCACTGAAGCTTTCTTT
CDR3: CASSTGAGTEAFF

J: TRBJ1-2
size: many
D: NA
V: TRBV6-1
DNA: TGTGCCAGCAGACTGGACACTAACTATGGCTACACCTTC
CDR3: CASRLDTNYGYTF

J: TRBJ2-3
size: NA
D: TRBD1
V: TRBV13
DNA: TGTGCCAGCAGCTTAGATGACAGGGGCGAGGATAGATACACAGATACGCAGTATTTT
CDR3: CASSLDDRGEDRYTDTQYF

J: TRBJ1-2
size: many
D: NA
V: TRBV3-1
DNA: TGTGCCAGCAGCCAAGATTTGGCAGCTAACTATGGCTACACCTTC
CDR3: CASSQDLAANYGYTF

J: TRBJ1-6
size: few
D: TRBD1
V: TRBV6-1
DNA: TGTGCCAGCAGAAGACAGGGGGCGAATTCACCCCTCCACTTT
CDR3: CASRRQGANSPLHF

J: TRBJ2-1
size: many
D: NA
V: TRBV3-1
DNA: TGTGCCAGCAGCCAAGACAGCGGAGGGGGGTCCAATGAGCAGTTCTTC
CDR3: CASSQDSGGGSNEQFF

J: TRBJ2-3
size: NA
D: NA
V: TRBV4-1
DNA: TGCGCCAGCAGCCGCCCAATCGGACCGACTGGCCGGGCGGATACGCAGTATTTT
CDR3: CASSRPIGPTGRADTQYF

J: TRBJ2-3
size: NA
D: TRBD1
V: TRBV15
DNA: TGTGCCATCAGCAGAGACAGGGTTCCCGATACGCAGTATTTT
CDR3: CAISRDRVPDTQYF

J: TRBJ1-5
size: NA
D: NA
V: TRBV12-3/TRBV12-4
DNA: TGTGCCAGCAGTGGGGCCAATCAGCCCCAGCATTTT
CDR3: CASSGANQPQHF

J: TRBJ2-3
size: NA
D: TRBD1
V: TRBV7-9
DNA: TGTGCCAGCAGTTCTATGGGACAGGGCTACACAGATACGCAGTATTTT
CDR3: CASSSMGQGYTDTQYF

J: TRBJ2-3
size: NA
D: TRBD1
V: TRBV6-4
DNA: TGTGCCAGCAGTGCCGACAGGGTGGCAGATACGCAGTATTTT
CDR3: CASSADRVADTQYF

J: TRBJ1-5
size: many
D: NA
V: TRBV12-3/TRBV12-4
DNA: TGTGCCAGCAGTGCCCAAGGGGCCCTTTATCAGCCCCAGCATTTT
CDR3: CASSAQGALYQPQHF

J: TRBJ2-2
size: NA
D: TRBD2
V: TRBV5-1
DNA: TGCGCCAGCAGCTTGTCACTAGCGGGGAACACCGGGGAGCTGTTTTTT
CDR3: CASSLSLAGNTGELFF

J: TRBJ2-1
size: NA
D: NA
V: TRBV5-6
DNA: TGTGCCAGCAGCTATCAGGGATCGGCCTACAATGAGCAGTTCTTC
CDR3: CASSYQGSAYNEQFF

J: TRBJ2-5
size: many
D: TRBD1
V: TRBV6-6
DNA: TGTGCCAGCAGTTACGGGACAGGGGGCTCAGAGACCCAGTACTTC
CDR3: CASSYGTGGSETQYF

J: TRBJ2-7
size: NA
D: NA
V: TRBV6-1
DNA: TGTGCCAGCAGTTCCCCGGGCTCCGCTTCTACCTACGAGCAGTACTTC
CDR3: CASSSPGSASTYEQYF

J: TRBJ2-5
size: many
D: TRBD2
V: TRBV11-2
DNA: TGTGCCAGCAGCCGCGGACTAGCGGGGAACCTTTTCGCCCAGTACTTC
CDR3: CASSRGLAGNLFAQYF

J: TRBJ1-2
size: NA
D: TRBD1
V: TRBV10-3
DNA: TGTGCCATCAGTGAGGGCCGTGGGGACAGGGATTATGGCTACACCTTC
CDR3: CAISEGRGDRDYGYTF

J: TRBJ1-2
size: NA
D: NA
V: TRBV28
DNA: TGTGCCAGCAGTCCAGCCACGGGTGGTGGCTACACCTTC
CDR3: CASSPATGGGYTF

J: TRBJ1-5
size: few
D: NA
V: TRBV6-1
DNA: TGTGCCAGCTGGAACAGTACATATAGCAATCAGCCCCAGCATTTT
CDR3: CASWNSTYSNQPQHF

J: TRBJ2-3
size: NA
D: TRBD2
V: TRBV6-1
DNA: TGTGCCAGCAGCTCCGGTGGGACTAGCGGGGCAGATACGCAGTATTTT
CDR3: CASSSGGTSGADTQYF

J: TRBJ1-1
size: many
D: NA
V: TRBV11-2
DNA: TGTGCCAGCAGTCCAGCGACTCGTGAAGCTTTCTTT
CDR3: CASSPATREAFF

J: TRBJ2-3
size: few
D: NA
V: TRBV6-2/TRBV6-3
DNA: TGTGCCAGCAGTTCCTTAGGAGCGGCACTAGATACGCAGTATTTT
CDR3: CASSSLGAALDTQYF